This T cell receptor beta chain was found in a study of OX40 agonist ivuxolimab in advanced cancers. Produced via immunoSEQ multiplex PCR; TCRdb's table is partial and in-frame only. The sample records around 75,000 clones, about 90% being singletons. CDR1 and CDR2 (germline): KGHSH, LQKENI. CDR3 size: 15 residues. V trimming: 3 bases; J trimming: 5 bases; junction bases outside the gene matches: 8. J is TRBJ2-7 and V is TRBV18; TRBD2 aligns across 9 bases. The source material was CD4+ or CD8+ T cells sorted from blood, sampled in a trial of the OX40 agonist ivuxolimab. The clonotype originates from an adult with an advanced solid tumor such as melanoma, head and neck, liver or kidney cancer. The CDR3 protein is CASSPSQAGGHEQYF. CDR3 DNA sequence: TGTGCCAGCTCACCTTCGCAAGCGGGGGGCCACGAGCAGTACTTC.